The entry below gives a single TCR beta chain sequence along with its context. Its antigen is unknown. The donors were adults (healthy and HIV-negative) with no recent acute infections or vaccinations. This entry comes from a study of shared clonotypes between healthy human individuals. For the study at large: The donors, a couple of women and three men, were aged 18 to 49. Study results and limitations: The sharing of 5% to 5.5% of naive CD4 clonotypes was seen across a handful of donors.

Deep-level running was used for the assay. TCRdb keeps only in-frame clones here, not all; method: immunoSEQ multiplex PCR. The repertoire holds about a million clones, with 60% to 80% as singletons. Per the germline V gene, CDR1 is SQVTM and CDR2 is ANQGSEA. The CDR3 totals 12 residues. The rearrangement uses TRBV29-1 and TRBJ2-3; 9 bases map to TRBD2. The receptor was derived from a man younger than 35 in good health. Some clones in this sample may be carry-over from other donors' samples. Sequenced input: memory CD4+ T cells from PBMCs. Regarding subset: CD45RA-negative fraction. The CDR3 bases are TGCGGTGCGGGAGGGCCAACAGATACGCAGTATTTT. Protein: CGAGGPTDTQYF.